A selection of T cell receptor beta chains follows, all from one sample in a study of cytomegalovirus exposure and HLA in healthy donors. Assay: immunoSEQ multiplex PCR; the TCRdb copy retains only in-frame clones and omits some. The sample lists tens of thousands of clones, approximately 74% occurring once. The sample taken for sequencing was PBMCs. All receptors derive from a woman in her 30s in good health and CMV-seropositive. Both conserved end residues are part of each CDR3.

CDR3: CASSKRAEAFF
V: TRBV21-1
J: TRBJ1-1

CDR3: CAWGRGISNQPQHF
V: TRBV30
J: TRBJ1-5

CDR3: CASSQEHRVGSPNQPQHF
V: TRBV4-1
J: TRBJ1-5

CDR3: CAWTDRDTYEQYF
V: TRBV30
J: TRBJ2-7

CDR3: CASSSGLAGGGEQFF
V: TRBV10-2
J: TRBJ2-1

CDR3: CSVGGELETQYF
V: TRBV29-1
J: TRBJ2-5

CDR3: CASSLDKNTGELFF
V: TRBV4-2
J: TRBJ2-2

CDR3: CASSFYGRAYNEQFF
V: TRBV5-4
J: TRBJ2-1

CDR3: CASTPVRANTGELFF
V: TRBV2
J: TRBJ2-2

CDR3: CASSYSRSNQPQHF
V: TRBV6-5
J: TRBJ1-5

CDR3: CASREIGAEQYF
V: TRBV7-8
J: TRBJ2-7

CDR3: CASLGQGRSWDTEAFF
V: TRBV7-9
J: TRBJ1-1

CDR3: CASSRQAGVAYNEQFF
V: TRBV4-2
J: TRBJ2-1

CDR3: CASSQDSAGSGYTF
V: TRBV4-3
J: TRBJ1-2

CDR3: CASSPLGGTEAFF
V: TRBV7-9
J: TRBJ1-1

CDR3: CAWSSVNYGYTF
V: TRBV30
J: TRBJ1-2

CDR3: CASSLEKQGSEKLFF
V: TRBV7-9
J: TRBJ1-4

CDR3: CASSPGGGGGYTF
V: TRBV2
J: TRBJ1-2

CDR3: CASSSPGLFSGMFF
V: TRBV7-8
J: TRBJ1-4

CDR3: CASTKGRGELFF
V: TRBV6-5
J: TRBJ1-4

CDR3: CASSPGMMGEKLFF
V: TRBV6-1
J: TRBJ1-4

CDR3: CASSDAGYGYTF
V: TRBV6-1
J: TRBJ1-2

CDR3: CSVERGLDEQFF
V: TRBV29-1
J: TRBJ2-1

CDR3: CASSKWTGGGQPQHF
V: TRBV6-6
J: TRBJ1-5

CDR3: CASSVTPSLQRSDNEQFF
V: TRBV9
J: TRBJ2-1

CDR3: CASSRDRLQPQHF
V: TRBV6-5
J: TRBJ1-5

CDR3: CASRLLPGTGGSGANVLTF
V: TRBV5-6
J: TRBJ2-6

CDR3: CASDRGTEAFF
V: TRBV30
J: TRBJ1-1

CDR3: CASSDRQGGGTQYF
V: TRBV2
J: TRBJ2-5

CDR3: CASSASGNTEAFF
V: TRBV18
J: TRBJ1-1

CDR3: CAWTGRGMPHEQYF
V: TRBV30
J: TRBJ2-7

CDR3: CASSSGISYEQYF
V: TRBV27
J: TRBJ2-7